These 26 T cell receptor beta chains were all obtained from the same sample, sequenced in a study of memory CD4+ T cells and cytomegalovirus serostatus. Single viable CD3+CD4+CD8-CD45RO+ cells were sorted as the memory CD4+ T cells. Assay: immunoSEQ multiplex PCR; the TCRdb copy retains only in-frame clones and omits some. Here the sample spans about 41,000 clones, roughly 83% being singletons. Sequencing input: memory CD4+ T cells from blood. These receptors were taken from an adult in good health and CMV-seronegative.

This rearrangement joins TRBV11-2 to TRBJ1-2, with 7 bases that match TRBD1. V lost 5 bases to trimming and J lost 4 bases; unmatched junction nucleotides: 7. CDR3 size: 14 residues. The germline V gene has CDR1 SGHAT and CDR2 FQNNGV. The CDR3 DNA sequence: TGTGCCAGCAGCACGGGGGACAGTCTCTATGGCTACACCTTC. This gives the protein CASSTGDSLYGYTF.

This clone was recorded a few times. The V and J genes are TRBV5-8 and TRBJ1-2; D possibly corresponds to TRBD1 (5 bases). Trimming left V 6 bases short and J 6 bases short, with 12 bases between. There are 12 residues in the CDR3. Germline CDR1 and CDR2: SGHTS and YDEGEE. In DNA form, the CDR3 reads TGTGCCAGCACCCTGGGAGGGGATGGCTACACCTTC. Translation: CASTLGGDGYTF.

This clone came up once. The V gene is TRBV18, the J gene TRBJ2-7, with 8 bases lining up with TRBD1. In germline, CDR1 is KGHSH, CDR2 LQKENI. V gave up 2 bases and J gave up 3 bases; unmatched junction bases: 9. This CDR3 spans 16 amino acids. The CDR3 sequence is CASSPGFGTGHYEQYF. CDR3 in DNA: TGTGCCAGCTCACCAGGATTTGGGACAGGCCACTACGAGCAGTACTTC.

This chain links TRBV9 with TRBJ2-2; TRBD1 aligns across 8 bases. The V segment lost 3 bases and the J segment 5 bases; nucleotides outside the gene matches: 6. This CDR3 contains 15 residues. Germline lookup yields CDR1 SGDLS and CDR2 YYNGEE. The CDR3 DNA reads TGTGCCAGCAGCGCCTGGACAGGGTTTACCGGGGAGCTGTTTTTT. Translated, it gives CASSAWTGFTGELFF. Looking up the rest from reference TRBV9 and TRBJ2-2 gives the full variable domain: DSGVTQTPKHLITATGQRVTLRCSPRSGDLSVYWYQQSLDQGLQFLIQYYNGEERAKGNILERFSAQQFPDLHSELNLSSLELGDSALYFCASSAWTGFTGELFFGEGSRLTVL.

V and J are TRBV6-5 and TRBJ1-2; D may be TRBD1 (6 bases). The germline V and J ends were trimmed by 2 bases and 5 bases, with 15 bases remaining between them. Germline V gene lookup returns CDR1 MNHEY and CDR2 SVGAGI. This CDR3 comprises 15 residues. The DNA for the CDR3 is TGTGCCAGCAGTTACGGCGGGGGGCGGAATTATGGCTACACCTTC. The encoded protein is CASSYGGGRNYGYTF.

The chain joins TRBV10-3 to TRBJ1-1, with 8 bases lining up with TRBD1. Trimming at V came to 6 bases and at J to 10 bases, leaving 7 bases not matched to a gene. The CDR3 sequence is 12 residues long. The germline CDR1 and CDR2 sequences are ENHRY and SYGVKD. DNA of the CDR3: TGTGCCATCAGCCCCGAAACAGGGGGAGCTTTCTTT. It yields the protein CAISPETGGAFF.

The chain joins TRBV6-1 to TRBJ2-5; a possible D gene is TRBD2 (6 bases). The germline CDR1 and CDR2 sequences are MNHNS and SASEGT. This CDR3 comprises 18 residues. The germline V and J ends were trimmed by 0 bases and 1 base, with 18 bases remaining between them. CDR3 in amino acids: CASSEALRWDSIQETQYF. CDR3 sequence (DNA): TGTGCCAGCAGTGAAGCGCTTCGATGGGACTCAATCCAAGAGACCCAGTACTTC.

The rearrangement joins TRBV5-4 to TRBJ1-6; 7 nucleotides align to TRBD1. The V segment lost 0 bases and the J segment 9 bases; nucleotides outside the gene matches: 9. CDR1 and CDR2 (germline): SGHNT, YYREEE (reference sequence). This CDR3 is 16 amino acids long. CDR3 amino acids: CASSLAEGGPRSPLHF. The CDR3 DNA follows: TGTGCCAGCAGCTTGGCCGAAGGGGGCCCCCGTTCACCCCTCCACTTT.

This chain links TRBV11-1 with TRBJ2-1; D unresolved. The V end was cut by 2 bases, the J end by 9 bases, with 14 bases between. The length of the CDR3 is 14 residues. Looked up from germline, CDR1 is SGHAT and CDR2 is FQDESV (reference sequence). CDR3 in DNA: TGTGCCAGCAGCTTAACGAGTAAGATCGGTGAGCAGTTCTTC. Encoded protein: CASSLTSKIGEQFF.

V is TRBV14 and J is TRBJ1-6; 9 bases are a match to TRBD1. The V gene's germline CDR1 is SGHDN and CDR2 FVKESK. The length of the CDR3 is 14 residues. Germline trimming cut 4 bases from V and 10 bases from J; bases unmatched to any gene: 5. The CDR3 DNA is TGTGCCAGCAGCCCGGACAGGGGAACGTCACCCCTCCACTTT. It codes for CASSPDRGTSPLHF.

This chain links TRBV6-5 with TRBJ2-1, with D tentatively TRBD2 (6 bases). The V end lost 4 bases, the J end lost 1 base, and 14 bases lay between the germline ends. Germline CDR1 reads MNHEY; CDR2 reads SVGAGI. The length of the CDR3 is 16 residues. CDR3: CASSSTRRLSYNEQFF. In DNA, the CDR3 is TGTGCCAGCAGTTCGACTAGACGCCTTTCCTACAATGAGCAGTTCTTC.

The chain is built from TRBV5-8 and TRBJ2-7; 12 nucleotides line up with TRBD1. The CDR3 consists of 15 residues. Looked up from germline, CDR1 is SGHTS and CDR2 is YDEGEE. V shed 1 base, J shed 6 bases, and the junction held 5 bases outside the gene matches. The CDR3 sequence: CASSLWGQGAREQYF. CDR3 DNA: TGTGCCAGCAGCTTGTGGGGACAGGGGGCGCGCGAGCAGTACTTC. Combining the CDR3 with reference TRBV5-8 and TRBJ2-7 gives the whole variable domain EAGVTQSPTHLIKTRGQQATLRCSPISGHTSVYWYQQALGLGLQFLLWYDEGEERNRGNFPPRFSGRQFPNYSSELNVNALELEDSALYLCASSLWGQGAREQYFGPGTRLTVT.

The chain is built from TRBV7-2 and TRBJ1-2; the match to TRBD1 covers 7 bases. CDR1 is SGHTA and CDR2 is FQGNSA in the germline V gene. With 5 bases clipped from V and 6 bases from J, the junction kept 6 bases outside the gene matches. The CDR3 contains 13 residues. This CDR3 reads CASSATGANGYTF. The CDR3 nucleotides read TGTGCCAGCAGCGCAACAGGGGCGAATGGCTACACCTTC.

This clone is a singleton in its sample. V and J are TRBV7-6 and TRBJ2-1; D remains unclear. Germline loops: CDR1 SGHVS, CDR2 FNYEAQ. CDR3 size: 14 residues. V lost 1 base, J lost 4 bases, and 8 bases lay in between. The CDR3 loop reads CASSLDTLYNEQFF. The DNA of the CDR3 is TGTGCCAGCAGCTTAGACACCCTTTACAATGAGCAGTTCTTC.

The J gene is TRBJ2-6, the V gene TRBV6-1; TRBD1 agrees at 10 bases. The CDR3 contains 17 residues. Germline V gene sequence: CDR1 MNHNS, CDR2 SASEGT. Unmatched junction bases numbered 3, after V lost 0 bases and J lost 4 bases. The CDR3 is CASSEATGGAGANVLTF. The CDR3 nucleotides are TGTGCCAGCAGTGAAGCGACAGGGGGCGCCGGGGCCAACGTCCTGACTTTC.

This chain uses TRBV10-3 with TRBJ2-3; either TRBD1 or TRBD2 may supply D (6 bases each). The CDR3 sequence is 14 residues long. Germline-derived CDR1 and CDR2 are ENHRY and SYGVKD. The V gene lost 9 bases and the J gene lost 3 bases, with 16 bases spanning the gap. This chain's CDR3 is CAISTGAQTDTQYF. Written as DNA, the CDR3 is TGTGCCATTTCCACGGGGGCCCAAACAGATACGCAGTATTTT.

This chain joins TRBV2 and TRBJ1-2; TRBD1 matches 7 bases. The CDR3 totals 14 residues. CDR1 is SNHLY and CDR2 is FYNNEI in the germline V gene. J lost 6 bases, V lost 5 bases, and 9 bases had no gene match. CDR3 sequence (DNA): TGTGCCAGCAGTAGATCGGACAGGAATAATGGCTACACCTTC. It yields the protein CASSRSDRNNGYTF.

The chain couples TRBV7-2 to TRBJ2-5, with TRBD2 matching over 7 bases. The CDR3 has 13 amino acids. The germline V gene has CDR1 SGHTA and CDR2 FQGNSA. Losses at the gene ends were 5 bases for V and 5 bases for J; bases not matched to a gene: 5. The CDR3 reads CASSPLAQETQYF. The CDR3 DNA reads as TGTGCCAGCAGCCCACTAGCGCAGGAGACCCAGTACTTC.

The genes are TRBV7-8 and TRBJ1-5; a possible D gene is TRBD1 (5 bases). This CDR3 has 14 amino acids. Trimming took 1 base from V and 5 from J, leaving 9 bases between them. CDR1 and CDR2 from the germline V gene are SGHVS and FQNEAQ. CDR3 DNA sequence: TGTGCCAGCAGCTTAGTAGGGGTAGATCAGCCCCAGCATTTT. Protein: CASSLVGVDQPQHF. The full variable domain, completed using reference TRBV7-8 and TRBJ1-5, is GAGVSQSPRYKVAKRGQDVALRCDPISGHVSLFWYQQALGQGPEFLTYFQNEAQLDKSGLPSDRFFAERPEGSVSTLKIQRTQQEDSAVYLCASSLVGVDQPQHFGDGTRLSIL.

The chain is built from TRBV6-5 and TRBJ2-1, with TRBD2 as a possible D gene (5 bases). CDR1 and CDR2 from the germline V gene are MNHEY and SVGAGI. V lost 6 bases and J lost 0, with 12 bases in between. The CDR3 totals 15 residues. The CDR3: CASSPDYISYNEQFF. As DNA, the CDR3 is TGTGCCAGCAGCCCTGACTACATCTCCTACAATGAGCAGTTCTTC.

The CDR3 region is CASSLVDSGETQYF. The CDR3 DNA sequence: TGTGCCAGCAGCCTCGTGGACAGCGGAGAGACCCAGTACTTC. The gene calls are TRBV7-6 and TRBJ2-5; TRBD1 might be the D (6 bases). The CDR3 runs 14 residues. Looked up from germline, CDR1 is SGHVS and CDR2 is FNYEAQ. V shed 5 bases and J shed 4 bases, with 14 bases lying between them.

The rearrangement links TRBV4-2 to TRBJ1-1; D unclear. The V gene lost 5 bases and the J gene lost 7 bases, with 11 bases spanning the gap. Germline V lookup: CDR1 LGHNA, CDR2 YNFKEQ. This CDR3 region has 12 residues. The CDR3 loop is CASSLFTLEAFF. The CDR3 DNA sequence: TGTGCCAGCAGCTTGTTTACACTTGAAGCTTTCTTT.

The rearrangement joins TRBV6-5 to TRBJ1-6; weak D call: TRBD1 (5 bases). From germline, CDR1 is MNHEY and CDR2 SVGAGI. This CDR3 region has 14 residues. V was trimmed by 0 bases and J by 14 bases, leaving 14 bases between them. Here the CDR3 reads CASSYSRVSGSLHF. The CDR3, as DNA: TGTGCCAGCAGTTACTCCAGGGTTTCGGGATCCCTCCACTTT.

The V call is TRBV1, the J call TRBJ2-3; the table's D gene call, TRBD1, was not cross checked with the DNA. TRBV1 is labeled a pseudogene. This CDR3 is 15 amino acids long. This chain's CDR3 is CTTRGSQGFTDTQYF. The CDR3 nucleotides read TGCACCACCCGGGGTTCACAGGGATTCACAGATACGCAGTATTTT.

The CDR3 nucleotides are TGTGCCAGCAGCCTCCAGGGGGCTAGCGACACGAGCACAGATACGCAGTATTTT. This gives the protein CASSLQGASDTSTDTQYF. V and J are TRBV5-4 and TRBJ2-3, with 8 bases that match TRBD1. CDR3 length: 18 residues. Germline CDR1 is SGHNT and CDR2 is YYREEE (reference sequence). The V and J ends lost 4 bases and 0 bases, in that order; junction bases with no gene match: 13.

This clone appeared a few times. The DNA of the CDR3 is TGTGCCAGCAGTGAAGCGCTTTGGCCCAGCGCGGGCGAGCAGTACTTC. Its protein product is CASSEALWPSAGEQYF. The gene calls are TRBV2 and TRBJ2-7; D is perhaps TRBD2 (5 bases). V lost 0 bases to trimming and J lost 6 bases, with 18 bases between them. This CDR3 comprises 16 residues. In germline, CDR1 is SNHLY, CDR2 FYNNEI.